This T cell receptor (beta chain) originates from a study of Ad26.COV2.S vaccination and SARS-CoV-2 variants. Generated by immunoSEQ multiplex PCR, the TCRdb table keeps only in-frame clones and is missing some. Of over 85,000 clones in the sample, 80% were seen once. The length of the CDR3 is 14 residues. Germline CDR1 LNHDA, CDR2 SQIVND (reference sequence). V dropped 3 bases and J dropped 8 bases, with 13 bases sitting between them. Material: peripheral blood, obtained after recovery from COVID-19. The receptor was isolated from a human donor who had recovered from COVID-19. The chain has TRBV19 and TRBJ1-4; tentative D call: TRBD1 (5 bases). DNA for the CDR3: TGTGCCAGTAGTATGGGGACGGTAGGGGAAAAACTGTTTTTT. Its translation is CASSMGTVGEKLFF.